The 17 T cell receptor beta chains in this list originate from one sample, sequenced in a study of PD-1 blockade in classical Hodgkin lymphoma. Time point in this sample: cycle 4 day 1 (C4D1), after 6 weeks of nivolumab. Every patient was affected by relapse after autologous stem cell transplantation, while exposure to brentuximab vedotin was not uniform. Profiled with immunoSEQ multiplex PCR; TCRdb holds only in-frame clones, not every one. Here the sample spans more than 75,000 clones, 85% to 95% being singletons. This material consisted of peripheral blood mononuclear cells (PBMCs), taken before the fourth cycle of nivolumab. The source of these receptors is a human donor with classical Hodgkin lymphoma.

The chain carries TRBV11-2 and TRBJ2-4; D might be TRBD1 (6 bases). The CDR3 has 17 amino acids. V was cut by 2 bases and J by 7 bases, with 21 bases left in between. Germline loops: CDR1 SGHAT, CDR2 FQNNGV. The CDR3 protein is CASSLLQGNPATNIQYF. The CDR3 bases are TGTGCCAGCAGCTTATTACAGGGTAACCCCGCTACGAACATTCAGTACTTC.

This chain connects TRBV28 to TRBJ1-1; 9 nucleotides align to TRBD1. V shed 3 bases and J 0 bases; nucleotides not matched to a gene: 5. CDR3 length: 16 amino acids. Germline loops: CDR1 MDHEN, CDR2 SYDVKM. The CDR3: CASSFEDRGMNTEAFF. The CDR3 coding sequence is TGTGCCAGCAGTTTTGAGGACAGGGGAATGAACACTGAAGCTTTCTTT. The full variable domain, in which reference TRBV28 and TRBJ1-1 provide the parts outside the CDR3, is DVKVTQSSRYLVKRTGEKVFLECVQDMDHENMFWYRQDPGLGLRLIYFSYDVKMKEKGDIPEGYSVSREKKERFSLILESASTNQTSMYLCASSFEDRGMNTEAFFGQGTRLTVV.

This chain links TRBV7-6 with TRBJ1-1, with a weak D call TRBD1 (5 bases). Trimming removed 6 bases at V and 1 base at J, with 15 bases between. Germline V gene lookup returns CDR1 SGHVS and CDR2 FNYEAQ. The CDR3 loop spans 15 amino acids. CDR3 DNA: TGTGCCAGCAGTCGCGTCAGGGTCCCGAACACTGAAGCTTTCTTT. It yields the protein CASSRVRVPNTEAFF.

This sequence joins TRBV6-5 and TRBJ2-3, with D perhaps given as TRBD1 or TRBD2 (5 bases each). The CDR3 length is 12 residues. Germline CDR1 MNHEY, CDR2 SVGAGI. Trimming pared 6 bases from V and 5 bases from J, leaving 9 bases between. CDR3 nucleotide sequence: TGTGCCAGCAGGGGACGCCGAGATACGCAGTATTTT. Its protein is CASRGRRDTQYF.

This rearrangement joins TRBV6-5 to TRBJ1-1, with D tentatively TRBD1 (5 bases). Germline assignment: CDR1 MNHEY and CDR2 SVGAGI. Trimming removed 6 bases from V and 1 base from J, with 9 bases in between. The CDR3 extends over 13 amino acids. Here the CDR3 DNA reads TGTGCCAGCAGGTCAACAGGGAACACTGAAGCTTTCTTT. Protein sequence: CASRSTGNTEAFF.

The chain is built from TRBV11-2 and TRBJ2-1, with TRBD2 matching over 7 bases. Germline V gene lookup returns CDR1 SGHAT and CDR2 FQNNGV. Trimming at V came to 1 base and at J to 3 bases, leaving 6 bases not matched to a gene. The CDR3 extends over 16 amino acids. Written as DNA, the CDR3 is TGTGCCAGCAGCTTAGGGGCGGGAGCTCTCTACAATGAGCAGTTCTTC. This gives the protein CASSLGAGALYNEQFF.

J is TRBJ2-2 and V is TRBV5-1; a possible D gene is TRBD2 (5 bases). CDR1 is SGHRS, CDR2 YFSETQ, per germline. This CDR3 comprises 15 residues. V shed 0 bases and J shed 5 bases, with 11 bases lying between them. CDR3 sequence reads: CASSLAGIGTGELFF. CDR3 DNA sequence: TGCGCCAGCAGCTTGGCCGGGATTGGGACCGGGGAGCTGTTTTTT.

The CDR3 bases are TGCAGTGCTTTGGCGCAGGAGACCCAGTACTTC. It translates to CSALAQETQYF. The chain joins TRBV20-1 to TRBJ2-5; D is ambiguous. The V end lost 5 bases, the J end lost 5 bases, and 9 bases lay between the germline ends. The CDR3 is 11 residues long. The germline CDR1 and CDR2 sequences are DFQATT and SNEGSKA (reference sequence).

This chain uses TRBV19 with TRBJ2-1, with TRBD2 matching 7 bases. The V gene's germline CDR1 is LNHDA and CDR2 SQIVND (reference sequence). After removal of 7 bases from V and 2 bases from J, the junction contained 11 bases not matched to a gene. This CDR3 region has 16 residues. CDR3 amino acids: CASTRGGSGPYNEQFF. The CDR3 region has the DNA TGTGCCAGTACGAGGGGCGGGAGCGGGCCCTACAATGAGCAGTTCTTC.

V gene TRBV27 combines with J gene TRBJ2-5; 8 bases line up with TRBD1. The J segment lost 3 bases and the V segment lost 5 bases, leaving 2 bases of the junction unmatched. This CDR3 contains 13 residues. Germline CDR1 MNHEY, CDR2 SMNVEV (reference sequence). The CDR3: CASSPDREETQYF. In nucleotides, the CDR3 is TGTGCCAGCAGTCCGGACAGGGAAGAGACCCAGTACTTC.

This clone was recorded once. V gene TRBV5-1 combines with J gene TRBJ2-1; tentative D call: TRBD1 (5 bases). V was clipped by 3 bases and J by 7 bases, with 11 bases between them. Germline assignment: CDR1 SGHRS and CDR2 YFSETQ. The CDR3 sequence is 13 residues long. In DNA, the CDR3 is TGCGCCAGCAGCTCCGGACACCAAAATGAGCAGTTCTTC. This translates into CASSSGHQNEQFF.

This clone appeared a few times. The chain links TRBV6-5 to TRBJ2-7; TRBD2 aligns across 11 bases. This CDR3 has 15 amino acids. With 8 bases clipped from V and 5 bases from J, the junction kept 11 bases outside the gene matches. Germline V lookup: CDR1 MNHEY, CDR2 SVGAGI. The CDR3 region is CASGRLAGGLDEQYF. The CDR3 region has the DNA TGTGCCAGCGGCCGGCTAGCGGGAGGCTTGGACGAGCAGTACTTC.

The chain is built from TRBV4-1 and TRBJ2-3; a weak D match, TRBD2 (6 bases). With 1 base removed from V and 4 bases from J, the gap between germline ends came to 18 bases. Per the germline V gene, CDR1 is MGHRA and CDR2 is YSYEKL. The CDR3 has 17 amino acids. Here the CDR3 DNA reads TGCGCCAGCAGCCAAGGACTAGTCTACACAAGCCCAGATACGCAGTATTTT. As protein: CASSQGLVYTSPDTQYF.

This chain uses TRBV6-1 with TRBJ1-4; D is perhaps TRBD1 (6 bases). The CDR3 consists of 10 residues. Germline values: CDR1 MNHNS, CDR2 SASEGT. Trimming cost V 10 bases and J 11 bases, with 11 bases left between them. The CDR3 DNA sequence: TGTGCCACCACAGGGAGGAAACTGTTTTTT. It is translated as CATTGRKLFF.

This chain links TRBV6-5 with TRBJ1-3, with D possibly TRBD1 on 6 matching bases. Germline V gene lookup returns CDR1 MNHEY and CDR2 SVGAGI. Between the trimmed V and J ends, which lost 5 bases and 0 bases, there was a span of 8 bases. This CDR3 is built from 14 residues. CDR3 in DNA: TGTGCCAGCAGTCCGGGGGCCTCTGGAAACACCATATATTTT. Residues: CASSPGASGNTIYF.

In this sample, this clone turned up a few times. This chain uses TRBV25-1 with TRBJ2-1, with unresolved D. The V gene's germline CDR1 is MGHDK and CDR2 SYGVNS. Trimming left V 3 bases short and J 1 base short, with 10 bases between. The CDR3 contains 15 residues. This CDR3 reads CASSDWGTSYNEQFF. As DNA, the CDR3 is TGTGCCAGCAGTGATTGGGGAACGTCCTACAATGAGCAGTTCTTC.

V is TRBV27 and J is TRBJ2-2, with TRBD2 as a possible D gene (6 bases). Germline CDR1 is MNHEY and CDR2 is SMNVEV (reference sequence). The V gene lost 6 bases and the J gene lost 4 bases, with 21 bases spanning the gap. The CDR3 covers 17 residues. CDR3 sequence: CASRPQSHGGSTGELFF. DNA for the CDR3: TGTGCCAGCAGACCCCAAAGTCACGGAGGGAGCACCGGGGAGCTGTTTTTT.